One and the same sample provided the 20 T cell receptor beta chains below, sequenced in a study of patients and donors after allogeneic stem cell transplantation. TCRdb passed the RT-PCR reads through MiXCR, listing each CDR3 protein once. Of 900,000 to 1,000,000 distinct CDR3 sequences in the sample, around 17% were seen once. Specimen: blood, either unsorted or a sorted T cell fraction (not recorded which). The receptor source for this set is a human donor who was either an allogeneic HSCT recipient or a stem cell or donor lymphocyte infusion donor (not recorded which). It is not recorded whose cells these are; they may come from a transplant donor.

Only a few counts were recorded for this clonotype. The chain recombines TRBV12-3 or TRBV12-4 with TRBJ2-1; TRBD2 aligns across 9 bases. CDR3 length equals 15 residues. Trimming at V came to 6 bases and at J to 10 bases, leaving 13 bases not matched to a gene. CDR3 nucleotide sequence: TGTGCCAGCAGCCTGGAGGTAGCGGGAGTTGTAGAGCAGTTCTTC. It encodes CASSLEVAGVVEQFF.

This clonotype was seen a handful of times. The chain joins TRBV29-1 to TRBJ1-2; weak D call: TRBD1 (6 bases). Germline V CDR1 and CDR2: SQVTM, ANQGSEA. V dropped 6 bases and J dropped 7 bases, with 15 bases sitting between them. The CDR3 is 12 amino acids. For the CDR3, the DNA is TGCAGCGTCCTAGGGGGGGCAGGTGGCTACACCTTC. It encodes CSVLGGAGGYTF.

Worth noting for this clonotype: At one end, the junction sequence differs from germline, possibly due to a read error. The V call is TRBV7-3, the J call TRBJ1-2, with TRBD1 matching over 7 bases. The CDR3 runs 15 residues. Germline V gene lookup returns CDR1 SGHTA and CDR2 FQGTGA. CDR3 DNA sequence: TGTGCCGGCAGCATTACAGGGGAAGCTAACTATGGCTACACCTTC. It codes for CAGSITGEANYGYTF.

The sample holds a few counts of this clonotype. The rearrangement links TRBV20-1 to TRBJ2-3, with D possibly being TRBD2 (5 bases). The CDR3 is made up of 13 amino acids. V was pared by 3 bases and J by 4 bases, with 11 bases between. The germline CDR1 and CDR2 sequences are DFQATT and SNEGSKA (reference sequence). This CDR3 is CSASPPEADTQYF. DNA for the CDR3: TGCAGTGCTAGTCCCCCGGAGGCAGATACGCAGTATTTT.

The rearrangement links TRBV15 to TRBJ1-5; TRBD1 aligns across 7 bases. Germline V gene lookup returns CDR1 LNHNV and CDR2 YYDKDF (reference sequence). V was clipped by 2 bases and J by 3 bases; unmatched bases: 4. The CDR3 covers 15 residues. The CDR3 DNA is TGTGCCACCAGCAGAACCGGGACAGACAATCAGCCCCAGCATTTT. Encoded protein: CATSRTGTDNQPQHF.

The chain joins TRBV2 to TRBJ2-1; D is possibly TRBD1 or TRBD2 (5 bases each). Germline-derived CDR1 and CDR2 are SNHLY and FYNNEI. V lost 2 bases and J lost 10, with 18 bases in between. CDR3 length: 15 residues. The CDR3 DNA reads as TGTGCCAGCAGTGAAAAGAGGGGCCCAAGTAAGGAGCAGTTCTTC. Residues: CASSEKRGPSKEQFF.

This clonotype was detected only a few times. The chain has TRBV13 and TRBJ2-3, with 9 bases aligning to TRBD2. The CDR3 is 19 residues long. Germline V gives CDR1 PRHDT, CDR2 FYEKMQ (reference sequence). Trimming took 1 base from V and 0 from J; bases not matched to a gene: 11. This CDR3 reads CASSLVGTSITTSTDTQYF. The CDR3 DNA follows: TGTGCCAGCAGCTTAGTGGGGACTAGCATTACGACTAGCACAGATACGCAGTATTTT.

The chain links TRBV20-1 to TRBJ2-7; 7 bases map to TRBD2. The CDR3 totals 15 residues. Trimming took 3 bases from V and 1 from J; bases not matched to a gene: 9. Germline assignment: CDR1 DFQATT and CDR2 SNEGSKA (reference sequence). This CDR3 is CSASWTSGGSYEQYF. The CDR3 region has the DNA TGCAGTGCTAGCTGGACATCGGGGGGATCCTACGAGCAGTACTTC.

This clonotype was recorded a few times. In nucleotides, the CDR3 is TGTGCCAGCAGTGAAATCCTGGACAGGGCCGTAGGGAACACTGAAGCTTTCTTT. Its translation: CASSEILDRAVGNTEAFF. J is TRBJ1-1 and V is TRBV25-1, with 8 positions matching TRBD1. The CDR3 is 18 residues long. Germline V lookup: CDR1 MGHDK, CDR2 SYGVNS. Trimming removed 2 bases from V and 1 base from J; junction bases left unmatched: 12.

This clonotype was seen a handful of times. V usage is TRBV20-1 and J usage is TRBJ2-3; D might be TRBD2 (5 bases). CDR3 length equals 13 residues. With 7 bases removed from V and 2 bases from J, the gap between germline ends came to 13 bases. Germline CDR1 DFQATT, CDR2 SNEGSKA (reference sequence). The CDR3 here is CSGGLLHTDTQYF. The CDR3 nucleotides read TGCAGTGGCGGACTCCTACACACAGATACGCAGTATTTT.

This clonotype has ten or more counts. J is TRBJ1-1 and V is TRBV12-3 or TRBV12-4, with D perhaps TRBD1 (5 bases). V was cut by 3 bases and J by 3 bases, with 11 bases left in between. This CDR3 has 14 amino acids. The CDR3 is CASSLGPRDTEAFF. DNA of the CDR3: TGTGCCAGCAGTTTGGGGCCGCGCGACACTGAAGCTTTCTTT.

The gene calls are TRBV20-1 and TRBJ2-3, with a possible D match to TRBD2 (7 bases). CDR1 DFQATT and CDR2 SNEGSKA come from the germline V gene (reference sequence). Trimming stripped 3 bases from V and 2 bases from J, with 15 bases between. The CDR3 is made up of 15 amino acids. CDR3 amino acids: CSASRGGGATDTQYF. In nucleotides, the CDR3 is TGCAGTGCTAGCCGAGGGGGGGGAGCCACAGATACGCAGTATTTT.

The rearrangement joins TRBV7-2 to TRBJ1-5; D is unresolved. CDR1 and CDR2 (germline): SGHTA, FQGNSA. The CDR3 is 15 residues long. Trimming pared 2 bases from V and 1 base from J, leaving 9 bases between. The CDR3 DNA reads as TGTGCCAGCAGCTTAACAGTCGTGAGCAATCAGCCCCAGCATTTT. It codes for CASSLTVVSNQPQHF.

The rearrangement joins TRBV7-3 to TRBJ2-3, with D tentatively TRBD2 (6 bases). Trimming left V 5 bases short and J 1 base short, with 13 bases between. The V gene's germline CDR1 is SGHTA and CDR2 FQGTGA. The CDR3 is 15 residues long. CDR3 nucleotides: TGTGCCAGCAGCCCCCAGGAGGGAGGCACAGATACGCAGTATTTT. It translates to CASSPQEGGTDTQYF.

This clonotype was found many times. The J gene is TRBJ2-3, the V gene TRBV15; 7 nucleotides align to TRBD1. Germline V gene data show CDR1 as LNHNV and CDR2 as YYDKDF (reference sequence). Trimming cost V 3 bases and J 11 bases; bases outside gene matches: 5. The CDR3 is 12 amino acids. CDR3 sequence: CATSSRDSKQYF. The CDR3 DNA reads TGTGCCACCAGCAGCCGGGACAGTAAGCAGTATTTT.

The rearrangement joins TRBV7-2 to TRBJ2-7; D call uncertain. V was pared by 1 base and J by 2 bases, with 9 bases between. The CDR3 loop spans 14 amino acids. Germline lookup yields CDR1 SGHTA and CDR2 FQGNSA. The DNA for the CDR3 is TGTGCCAGCAGCTTAGAGCCGGCAGCCTACGAGCAGTACTTC. It specifies CASSLEPAAYEQYF.

This clonotype was counted ten times or more. The genes are TRBV12-3 or TRBV12-4 and TRBJ1-3, with D possibly TRBD1 on 6 matching bases. The CDR3 consists of 14 residues. V lost 6 bases and J lost 0, with 9 bases in between. The CDR3 DNA sequence: TGTGCCAGCAGACGGACAGTCTCTGGAAACACCATATATTTT. Residues: CASRRTVSGNTIYF.

The J gene is TRBJ2-3, the V gene TRBV7-3; possibly TRBD1 or TRBD2 for D (5 bases each). CDR1 and CDR2 from the germline V gene are SGHTA and FQGTGA. Trimming removed 5 bases at V and 0 bases at J, with 18 bases between. The CDR3 is 17 amino acids. Here the CDR3 reads CASSPNLGAGSTDTQYF. The CDR3 DNA reads as TGTGCCAGCAGCCCCAACCTCGGGGCAGGGAGCACAGATACGCAGTATTTT.

This clonotype appeared many times. V gene TRBV6-4 combines with J gene TRBJ2-2, with 7 bases fitting TRBD1. The V and J ends lost 6 bases and 7 bases, in that order; junction bases with no gene match: 8. This CDR3 region has 14 residues. In germline, CDR1 is MRHNA, CDR2 SNTAGT. CDR3 residues: CASSLEQGVGELFF. Written as DNA, the CDR3 is TGTGCCAGCAGCCTTGAGCAGGGGGTCGGGGAGCTGTTTTTT.

The J gene is TRBJ2-7, the V gene TRBV6-5; possibly TRBD2 for D (5 bases). This CDR3 has 13 residues. The V end lost 4 bases, the J end lost 4 bases, and 11 bases lay between the germline ends. Germline V lookup: CDR1 MNHEY, CDR2 SVGAGI. CDR3 loop: CASSSGWLYEQYF. Here the CDR3 DNA reads TGTGCCAGCAGTTCGGGGTGGCTATACGAGCAGTACTTC.